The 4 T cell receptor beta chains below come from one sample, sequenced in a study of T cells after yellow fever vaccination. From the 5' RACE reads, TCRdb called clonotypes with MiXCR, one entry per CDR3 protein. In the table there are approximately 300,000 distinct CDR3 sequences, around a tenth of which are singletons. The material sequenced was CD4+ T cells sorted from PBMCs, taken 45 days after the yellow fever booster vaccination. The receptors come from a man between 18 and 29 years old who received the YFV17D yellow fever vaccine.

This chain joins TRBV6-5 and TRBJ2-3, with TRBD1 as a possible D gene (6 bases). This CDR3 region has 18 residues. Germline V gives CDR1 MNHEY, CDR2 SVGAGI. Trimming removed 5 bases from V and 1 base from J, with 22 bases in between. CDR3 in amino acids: CASSGNPSQGRGTDTQYF. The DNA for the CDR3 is TGTGCCAGCAGTGGCAACCCCTCACAGGGTCGAGGCACAGATACGCAGTATTTT.

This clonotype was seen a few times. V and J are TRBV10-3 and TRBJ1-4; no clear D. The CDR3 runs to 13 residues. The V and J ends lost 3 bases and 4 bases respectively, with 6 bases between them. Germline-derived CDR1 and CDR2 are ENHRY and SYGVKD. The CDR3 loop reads CAISDPVNEKLFF. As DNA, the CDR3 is TGTGCCATCAGTGACCCGGTTAATGAAAAACTGTTTTTT.

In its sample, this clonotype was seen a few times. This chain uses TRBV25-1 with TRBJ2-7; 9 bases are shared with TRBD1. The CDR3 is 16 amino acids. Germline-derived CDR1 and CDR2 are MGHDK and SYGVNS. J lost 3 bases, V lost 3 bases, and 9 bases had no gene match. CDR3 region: CASSDQRTGEIYEQYF. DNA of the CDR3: TGTGCCAGCAGTGATCAAAGGACAGGGGAAATCTACGAGCAGTACTTC.

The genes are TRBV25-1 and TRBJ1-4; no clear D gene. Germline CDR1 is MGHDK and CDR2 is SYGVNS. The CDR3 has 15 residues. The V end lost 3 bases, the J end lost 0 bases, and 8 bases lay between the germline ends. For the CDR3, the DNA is TGTGCCAGCAGTGACGACGGCGCAACTAATGAAAAACTGTTTTTT. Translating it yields CASSDDGATNEKLFF.